These 5 T cell receptor beta chains were all obtained from the same sample, sequenced in a study of T cell changes during pregnancy in multiple sclerosis. The protocol was immunoSEQ multiplex PCR, while the TCRdb copy is restricted to in-frame clones and leaves out a portion. There are 40,000 to 55,000 clones in the sample; 92% occur only once, and roughly 0.6% lies in the top ten. The sample in question was CD4+ T cells from peripheral blood mononuclear cells, obtained after pregnancy. The receptors shown here come from a female donor in good health, enrolled as a control in a pregnancy study.

The chain employs TRBV7-2 and TRBJ1-1; TRBD1 matches at 8 bases. This CDR3 is built from 14 residues. Trimming took 6 bases from V and 0 from J; bases not matched to a gene: 3. Looked up from germline, CDR1 is SGHTA and CDR2 is FQGNSA. The CDR3 nucleotides read TGTGCCAGCAGTCGGGACAGGATGAACACTGAAGCTTTCTTT. This codes for CASSRDRMNTEAFF. Filled out from reference TRBV7-2 and TRBJ1-1, the complete variable domain reads GAGVSQSPSNKVTEKGKDVELRCDPISGHTALYWYRQSLGQGLEFLIYFQGNSAPDKSGLPSDRFSAERTGGSVSTLTIQRTQQEDSAVYLCASSRDRMNTEAFFGQGTRLTVV.

The chain combines TRBV5-1 with TRBJ2-2; possibly TRBD1 for D (5 bases). CDR1 and CDR2 from the germline V gene are SGHRS and YFSETQ. The V gene lost 0 bases and the J gene lost 4 bases, with 13 bases spanning the gap. This CDR3 comprises 16 residues. The CDR3 loop reads CASSLAPGSGTGELFF. The DNA of the CDR3 is TGCGCCAGCAGCTTGGCCCCAGGGTCGGGCACCGGGGAGCTGTTTTTT.

This clone occurred once. This rearrangement joins TRBV19 to TRBJ1-4; 7 nucleotides agree with TRBD1. CDR1 and CDR2 (germline): LNHDA, SQIVND (reference sequence). This CDR3 is built from 17 residues. V lost 1 base and J lost 5; bases outside the gene matches: 10. The CDR3: CASSIAQGVALNEKLFF. The CDR3 nucleotides read TGTGCCAGTAGTATAGCTCAGGGGGTCGCATTGAATGAAAAACTGTTTTTT.

The J gene is TRBJ2-3, the V gene TRBV7-8; 7 bases line up with TRBD2. V lost 4 bases to trimming and J lost 4 bases; unmatched junction nucleotides: 8. Germline CDR1 and CDR2: SGHVS and FQNEAQ. The CDR3 totals 15 residues. CDR3 loop: CASSSGLVNSDTQYF. CDR3 coding DNA: TGTGCCAGCAGCTCAGGACTAGTTAATTCAGATACGCAGTATTTT.

The chain has TRBV9 and TRBJ1-2; 9 bases match TRBD1. V shed 0 bases, J shed 8 bases, and the junction held 8 bases outside the gene matches. The CDR3 is made up of 15 amino acids. The germline gives CDR1 SGDLS, CDR2 YYNGEE. The CDR3 DNA reads TGTGCCAGCAGCGTAGGGGAGGGACAGGGATTAGGCTACACCTTC. The encoded protein is CASSVGEGQGLGYTF.